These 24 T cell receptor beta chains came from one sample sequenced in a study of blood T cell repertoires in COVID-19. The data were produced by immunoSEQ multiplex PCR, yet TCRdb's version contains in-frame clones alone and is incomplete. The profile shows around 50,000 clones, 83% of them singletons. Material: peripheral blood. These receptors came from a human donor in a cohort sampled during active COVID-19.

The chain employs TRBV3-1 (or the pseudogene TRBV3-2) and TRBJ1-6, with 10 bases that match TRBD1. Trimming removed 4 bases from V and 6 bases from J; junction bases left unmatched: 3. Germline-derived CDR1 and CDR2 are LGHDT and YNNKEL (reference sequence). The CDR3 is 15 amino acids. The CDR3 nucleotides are TGTGCCAGCAGCCCCCGGGACAGGGGTAATTCACCCCTCCACTTT. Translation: CASSPRDRGNSPLHF.

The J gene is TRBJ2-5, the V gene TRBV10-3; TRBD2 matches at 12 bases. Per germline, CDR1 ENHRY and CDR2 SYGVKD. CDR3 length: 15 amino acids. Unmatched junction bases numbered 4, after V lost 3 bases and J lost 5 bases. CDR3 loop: CAISDSSGGVETQYF. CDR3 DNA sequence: TGTGCCATCAGTGACTCTAGCGGGGGGGTGGAGACCCAGTACTTC.

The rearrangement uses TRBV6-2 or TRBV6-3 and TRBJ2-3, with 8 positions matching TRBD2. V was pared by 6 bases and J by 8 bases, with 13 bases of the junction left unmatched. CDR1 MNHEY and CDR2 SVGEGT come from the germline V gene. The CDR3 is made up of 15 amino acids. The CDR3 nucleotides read TGTGCCAGCAGCCCACGGGGTAGCGGGGACCTTACGCAGTATTTT. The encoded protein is CASSPRGSGDLTQYF.

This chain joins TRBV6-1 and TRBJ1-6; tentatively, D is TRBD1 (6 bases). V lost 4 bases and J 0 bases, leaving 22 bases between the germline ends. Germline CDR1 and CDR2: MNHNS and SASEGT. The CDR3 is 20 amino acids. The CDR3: CASSARRGGSGGSYNSPLHF. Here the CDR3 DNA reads TGTGCCAGCAGTGCGCGACGGGGGGGCTCTGGGGGCTCCTATAATTCACCCCTCCACTTT.

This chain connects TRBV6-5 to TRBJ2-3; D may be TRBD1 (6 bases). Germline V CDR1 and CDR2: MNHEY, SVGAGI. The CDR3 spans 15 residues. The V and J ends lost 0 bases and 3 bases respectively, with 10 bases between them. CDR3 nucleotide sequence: TGTGCCAGCAGTTACTCGGGGGCGAGGACAGATACGCAGTATTTT. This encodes CASSYSGARTDTQYF.

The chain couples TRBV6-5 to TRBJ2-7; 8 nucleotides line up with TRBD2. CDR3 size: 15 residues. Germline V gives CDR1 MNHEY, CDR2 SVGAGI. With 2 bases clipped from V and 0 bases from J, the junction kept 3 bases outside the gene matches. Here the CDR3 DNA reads TGTGCCAGCAGTTACCGCGGGACTAGCTCCTACGAGCAGTACTTC. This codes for CASSYRGTSSYEQYF.

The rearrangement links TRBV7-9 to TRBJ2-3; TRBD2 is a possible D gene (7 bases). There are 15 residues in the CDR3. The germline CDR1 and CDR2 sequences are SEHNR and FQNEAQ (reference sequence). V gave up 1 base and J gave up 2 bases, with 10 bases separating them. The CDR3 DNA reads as TGTGCCAGCAGCTTAGGGGGGGGGCCCACAGATACGCAGTATTTT. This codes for CASSLGGGPTDTQYF.

The CDR3 DNA is TGTGCCAGCAGCTGGAGAGAGGGAACTGAAGCTTTCTTT. This codes for CASSWREGTEAFF. This chain links TRBV3-1 (or the pseudogene TRBV3-2) with TRBJ1-1, with D unclear. The CDR3 totals 13 residues. Per the germline V gene, CDR1 is LGHDT and CDR2 is YNNKEL (reference sequence). The V and J ends lost 5 bases and 5 bases respectively, with 12 bases between them.

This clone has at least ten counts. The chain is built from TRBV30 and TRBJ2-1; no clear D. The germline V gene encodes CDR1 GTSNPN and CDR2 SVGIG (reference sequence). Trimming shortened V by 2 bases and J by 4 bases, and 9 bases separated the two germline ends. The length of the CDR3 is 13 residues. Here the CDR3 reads CAWSTRLYNEQFF. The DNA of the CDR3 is TGTGCCTGGAGTACCAGACTGTACAATGAGCAGTTCTTC.

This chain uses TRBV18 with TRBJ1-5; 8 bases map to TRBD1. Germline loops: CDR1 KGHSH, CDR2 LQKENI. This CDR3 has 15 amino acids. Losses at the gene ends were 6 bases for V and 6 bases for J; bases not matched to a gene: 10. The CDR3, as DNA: TGTGCCAGCTCCGCCGGGACAGGAGGATTTCAGCCCCAGCATTTT. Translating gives CASSAGTGGFQPQHF.

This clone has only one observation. DNA of the CDR3: TGTGCCAGCAGTTTCATTGGGTCGGAAGGGGCTGCACAGGGGCGACCTTATAATTCACCCCTCCACTTT. Protein: CASSFIGSEGAAQGRPYNSPLHF. The chain couples TRBV28 to TRBJ1-6, with 7 bases matching TRBD1. Per germline, CDR1 MDHEN and CDR2 SYDVKM. The junction had 27 bases not matched to a gene; V was cut back by 3 bases and J by 4 bases. The CDR3 loop spans 23 amino acids. Together with reference TRBV28 and TRBJ1-6, the CDR3 gives the full variable domain: DVKVTQSSRYLVKRTGEKVFLECVQDMDHENMFWYRQDPGLGLRLIYFSYDVKMKEKGDIPEGYSVSREKKERFSLILESASTNQTSMYLCASSFIGSEGAAQGRPYNSPLHFGNGTRLTVT.

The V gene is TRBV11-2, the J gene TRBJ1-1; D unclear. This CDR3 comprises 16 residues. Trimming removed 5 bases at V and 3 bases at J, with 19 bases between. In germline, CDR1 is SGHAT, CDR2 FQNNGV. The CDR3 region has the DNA TGTGCCAGCAGCCACCCGGGAAACAGATACTACACTGAAGCTTTCTTT. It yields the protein CASSHPGNRYYTEAFF.

CDR3: CASTVDGNSNQPQHF. The CDR3, as DNA: TGTGCCAGCACCGTGGACGGGAATAGCAATCAGCCCCAGCATTTT. This chain connects TRBV5-5 to TRBJ1-5; D gene ambiguous. Trimming stripped 6 bases from V and 0 bases from J, with 13 bases between. CDR1 is SGHKS and CDR2 is YYEKEE in the germline V gene (reference sequence). The CDR3 covers 15 residues.

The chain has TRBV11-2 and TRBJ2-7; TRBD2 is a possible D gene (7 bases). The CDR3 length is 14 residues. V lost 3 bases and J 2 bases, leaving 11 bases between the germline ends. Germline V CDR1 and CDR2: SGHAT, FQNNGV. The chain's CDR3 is CASSLEGGTYEQYF. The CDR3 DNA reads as TGTGCCAGCAGCTTGGAGGGGGGGACCTACGAGCAGTACTTC.

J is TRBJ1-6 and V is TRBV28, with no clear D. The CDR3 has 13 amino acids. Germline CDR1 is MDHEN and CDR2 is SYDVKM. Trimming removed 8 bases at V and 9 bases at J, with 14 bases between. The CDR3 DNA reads TGTGCCAGCCGGAGAGGTTTTAGTTCACCCCTCCACTTT. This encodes CASRRGFSSPLHF.

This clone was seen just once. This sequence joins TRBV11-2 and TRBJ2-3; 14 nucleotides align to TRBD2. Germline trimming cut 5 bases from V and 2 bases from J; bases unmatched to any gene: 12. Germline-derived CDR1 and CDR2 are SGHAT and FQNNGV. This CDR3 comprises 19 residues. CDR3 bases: TGTGCCAGCAGCCCTGGGGGGACTAGCGGGGGCCTCTCCACAGATACGCAGTATTTT. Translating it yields CASSPGGTSGGLSTDTQYF.

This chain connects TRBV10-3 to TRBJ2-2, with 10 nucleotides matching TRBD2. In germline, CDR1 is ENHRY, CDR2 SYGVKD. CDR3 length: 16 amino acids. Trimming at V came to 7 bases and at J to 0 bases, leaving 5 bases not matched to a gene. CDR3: CAIKASGGANTGELFF. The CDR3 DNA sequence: TGTGCCATCAAGGCTAGCGGGGGTGCGAACACCGGGGAGCTGTTTTTT.

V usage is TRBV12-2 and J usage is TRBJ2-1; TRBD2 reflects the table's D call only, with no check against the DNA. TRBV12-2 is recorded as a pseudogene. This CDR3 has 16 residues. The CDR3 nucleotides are TGTGCAAGTCGCCCCATCCCGGGACTACCATCTCTAGAGCAGTTCTTC. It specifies CASRPIPGLPSLEQFF.

For the CDR3, the DNA is TGTGCCAGCAGCCCGGCGGGGACCTCCTTCTATGGCTACACCTTC. Its translation is CASSPAGTSFYGYTF. This rearrangement joins TRBV4-2 to TRBJ1-2; tentative D call: TRBD1 (5 bases). Germline V CDR1 and CDR2: LGHNA, YNFKEQ. The V end was cut by 4 bases, the J end by 4 bases, with 16 bases between. The CDR3 length is 15 residues.

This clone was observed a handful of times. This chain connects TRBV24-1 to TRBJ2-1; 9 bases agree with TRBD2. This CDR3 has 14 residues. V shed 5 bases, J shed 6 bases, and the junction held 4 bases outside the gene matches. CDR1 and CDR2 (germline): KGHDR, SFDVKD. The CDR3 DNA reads TGTGCCACCAGTGGTCCTAGCGGGGCCAATGAGCAGTTCTTC. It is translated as CATSGPSGANEQFF.

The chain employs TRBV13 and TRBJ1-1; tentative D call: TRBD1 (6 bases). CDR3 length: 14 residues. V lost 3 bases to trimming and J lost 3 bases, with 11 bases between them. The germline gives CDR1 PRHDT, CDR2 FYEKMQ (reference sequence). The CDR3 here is CASSFRGGYTEAFF. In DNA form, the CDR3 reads TGTGCCAGCAGCTTCAGGGGAGGGTACACTGAAGCTTTCTTT.

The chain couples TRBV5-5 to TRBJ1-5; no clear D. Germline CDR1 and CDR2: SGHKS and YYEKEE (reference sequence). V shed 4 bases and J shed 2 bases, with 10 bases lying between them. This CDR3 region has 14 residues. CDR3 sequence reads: CASSPAAGNQPQHF. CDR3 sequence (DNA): TGTGCCAGCAGCCCGGCGGCAGGCAATCAGCCCCAGCATTTT.

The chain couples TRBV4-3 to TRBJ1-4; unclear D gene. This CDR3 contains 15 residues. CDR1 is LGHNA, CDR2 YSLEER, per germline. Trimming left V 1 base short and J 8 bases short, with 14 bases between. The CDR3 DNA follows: TGCGCCAGCAGCCAAGTCCTACAGATAGGCGAAAAACTGTTTTTT. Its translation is CASSQVLQIGEKLFF.

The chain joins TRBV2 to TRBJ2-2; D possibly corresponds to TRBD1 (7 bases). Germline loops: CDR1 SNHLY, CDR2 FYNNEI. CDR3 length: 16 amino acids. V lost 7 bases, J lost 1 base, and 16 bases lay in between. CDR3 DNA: TGTGCCAGCAAGACAAGGGGGGACAGGAACACCGGGGAGCTGTTTTTT. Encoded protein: CASKTRGDRNTGELFF.